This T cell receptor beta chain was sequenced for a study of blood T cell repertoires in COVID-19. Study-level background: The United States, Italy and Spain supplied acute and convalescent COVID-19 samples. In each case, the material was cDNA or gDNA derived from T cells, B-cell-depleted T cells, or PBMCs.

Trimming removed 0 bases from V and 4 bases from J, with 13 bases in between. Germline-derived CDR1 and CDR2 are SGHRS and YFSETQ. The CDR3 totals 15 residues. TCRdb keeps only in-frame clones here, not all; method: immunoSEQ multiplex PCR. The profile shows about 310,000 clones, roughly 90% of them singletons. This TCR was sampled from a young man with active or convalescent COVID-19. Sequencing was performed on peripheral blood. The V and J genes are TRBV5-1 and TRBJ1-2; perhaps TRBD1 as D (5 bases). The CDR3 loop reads CASSLVAGRVYGYTF. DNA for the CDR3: TGCGCCAGCAGCTTGGTTGCGGGGCGCGTCTATGGCTACACCTTC.